The 16 T cell receptor beta chains below all came from one sample that was sequenced in a study of CD8+ T cells in alopecia areata (dated by TCRdb to between 2017 and 2018). Taken with the paper, the label for time point translates to: approximately 4 weeks on oral tofacitinib. The label giving this sample's treatment or condition can be read as: oral pan-JAK inhibitor, 5-10 mg twice daily. Library prep was done by the immunoSEQ multiplex PCR assay. To provide template for TCR sequencing, every sample had RNA extracted and reverse transcribed into cDNA. This is the immuneACCESS table as TCRdb keeps it, with only in-frame sequences that have V and J called. A part of the clones is gone; compared with another copy, unresolved V genes explain less than half, and the rest is unexplained. The sample has around 190,000 clones on record, 50% to 60% of them singletons. The ten largest clones take up approximately 0.7% of the sample.

The sample was CD4+ T cells sorted from blood, taken at week 4, from a patient treated with tofacitinib. These receptors originate from a human donor with alopecia areata.

The chain recombines TRBV29-1 with TRBJ2-3; D unclear. The V end lost 4 bases, the J end lost 4 bases, and 6 bases lay between the germline ends. This CDR3 has 11 residues. The germline V gene has CDR1 SQVTM and CDR2 ANQGSEA. The CDR3 loop reads CSVGESDTQYF. The DNA of the CDR3 is TGCAGCGTTGGGGAATCAGATACGCAGTATTTT.

This clone was recorded a few times. The rearrangement joins TRBV7-9 to TRBJ1-5; D unclear. V was shortened by 8 bases and J by 4 bases, with 15 bases between the two germline ends. CDR3 size: 14 residues. Looked up from germline, CDR1 is SEHNR and CDR2 is FQNEAQ (reference sequence). The DNA for the CDR3 is TGTGCCAGCGGTTGGAGCGGGGATAATCAGCCCCAGCATTTT. Translation gives CASGWSGDNQPQHF.

The chain joins TRBV2 to TRBJ2-1, with 9 bases that match TRBD2. The CDR3 is 12 amino acids. V lost 10 bases and J lost 9; bases outside the gene matches: 7. CDR1 SNHLY and CDR2 FYNNEI come from the germline V gene. The CDR3 region has the DNA TGTGCCACCAAAATAGCGGGAGCTGAGCAGTTCTTC. This translates into CATKIAGAEQFF.

This clone was seen a handful of times. V is TRBV7-9 and J is TRBJ2-7; 9 bases match TRBD2. The CDR3 consists of 14 residues. Unmatched junction bases numbered 9, after V lost 5 bases and J lost 7 bases. Germline CDR1 SEHNR, CDR2 FQNEAQ (reference sequence). CDR3 sequence reads: CASSGGGRAGEQYF. The CDR3 nucleotides read TGTGCCAGCAGCGGGGGCGGGAGGGCCGGAGAGCAGTACTTC.

This clone was seen only a few times. The chain employs TRBV29-1 and TRBJ2-3, with D unresolved. The CDR3 is made up of 12 amino acids. Trimming left V 6 bases short and J 1 base short, with 8 bases between. Per the germline V gene, CDR1 is SQVTM and CDR2 is ANQGSEA. CDR3: CSVTEGTDTQYF. As DNA, the CDR3 is TGCAGCGTGACCGAGGGCACAGATACGCAGTATTTT.

The chain couples TRBV28 to TRBJ2-1; unclear D gene. CDR3 size: 11 residues. The germline V gene encodes CDR1 MDHEN and CDR2 SYDVKM. Trimming took 5 bases from V and 6 from J, leaving 5 bases between them. The DNA of the CDR3 is TGTGCCAGCAGTACGCGCAATGAGCAGTTCTTC. It is translated as CASSTRNEQFF.

This clone showed up just a few times. The V and J genes are TRBV30 and TRBJ2-3; 10 bases agree with TRBD2. From germline, CDR1 is GTSNPN and CDR2 SVGIG (reference sequence). V dropped 3 bases and J dropped 2; count of bases not matched to a gene: 5. The CDR3 sequence is 15 residues long. Here the CDR3 reads CAWSRLAGDTDTQYF. CDR3 nucleotides: TGTGCCTGGAGCCGTCTAGCGGGGGACACAGATACGCAGTATTTT. Drawing the rest from reference TRBV30 and TRBJ2-3, the complete variable domain is SQTIHQWPATLVQPVGSPLSLECTVEGTSNPNLYWYRQAAGRGLQLLFYSVGIGQISSEVPQNLSASRPQDRQFILSSKKLLLSDSGFYLCAWSRLAGDTDTQYFGPGTRLTVL.

This chain links TRBV30 with TRBJ2-2; no clear D gene. V lost 1 base and J 6 bases, leaving 9 bases between the germline ends. Germline CDR1 reads GTSNPN; CDR2 reads SVGIG (reference sequence). This CDR3 spans 13 amino acids. In nucleotides, the CDR3 is TGTGCCTGGAGTGCCAACATTGCCGGGGAGCTGTTTTTT. Translating it yields CAWSANIAGELFF.

The J gene is TRBJ2-7, the V gene TRBV29-1, with 8 nucleotides matching TRBD2. The V segment lost 0 bases and the J segment 3 bases; nucleotides outside the gene matches: 13. The CDR3 sequence is 17 residues long. Looked up from germline, CDR1 is SQVTM and CDR2 is ANQGSEA. CDR3 amino acids: CSVEDRRGSGRGYEQYF. The CDR3 DNA reads TGCAGCGTTGAAGATCGGAGGGGAAGCGGGAGAGGCTACGAGCAGTACTTC.

The gene calls are TRBV11-2 and TRBJ2-1; no reliable D call. With 5 bases removed from V and 10 bases from J, the gap between germline ends came to 15 bases. Germline loops: CDR1 SGHAT, CDR2 FQNNGV. The CDR3 has 13 amino acids. The CDR3 is CASSPTARMEQFF. CDR3 DNA: TGTGCCAGCAGCCCCACGGCCCGCATGGAGCAGTTCTTC.

This clone was seen more than once but under ten times. The gene calls are TRBV29-1 and TRBJ2-4; TRBD1 matches at 10 bases. Germline V gene data show CDR1 as SQVTM and CDR2 as ANQGSEA. This CDR3 comprises 12 residues. After removal of 8 bases from V and 8 bases from J, the junction contained 6 bases not matched to a gene. DNA of the CDR3: TGCAGCACTCGACAGGGGGCTGACATTCAGTACTTC. It is translated as CSTRQGADIQYF.

The chain employs TRBV18 and TRBJ1-2; D remains unclear. Per germline, CDR1 KGHSH and CDR2 LQKENI. Trimming removed 3 bases at V and 7 bases at J, with 21 bases between. The CDR3 spans 16 residues. The CDR3 DNA sequence: TGTGCCAGCTCACCCCAGAGGGCCACCGAAACGGGTGGCTACACCTTC. This codes for CASSPQRATETGGYTF.

This clone was seen more than once but under ten times. Other DNA sequences from this sample encode an identical CDR3 as well. This chain joins TRBV7-2 and TRBJ2-5; D ambiguous. This CDR3 has 13 amino acids. Germline values: CDR1 SGHTA, CDR2 FQGNSA. Trimming removed 3 bases from V and 3 bases from J, with 8 bases in between. The CDR3 here is CASSLGPEETQYF. CDR3 DNA: TGTGCCAGCAGCTTGGGTCCAGAAGAGACCCAGTACTTC.

In its sample, this clone was seen a few times. The V and J genes are TRBV15 and TRBJ1-4; D is undetermined. Looked up from germline, CDR1 is LNHNV and CDR2 is YYDKDF (reference sequence). This CDR3 comprises 15 residues. Trimming pared 0 bases from V and 8 bases from J, leaving 13 bases between. The CDR3 spells CATSRDQPGVEKLFF. The CDR3 region has the DNA TGTGCCACCAGCAGAGATCAACCCGGAGTGGAAAAACTGTTTTTT.

The V call is TRBV7-6, the J call TRBJ2-2; D may be TRBD1 (6 bases). The germline V and J ends were trimmed by 0 bases and 4 bases, with 12 bases remaining between them. The CDR3 totals 16 residues. Germline lookup yields CDR1 SGHVS and CDR2 FNYEAQ. DNA of the CDR3: TGTGCCAGCAGCTTAGCAGGGTGGGGGCGCACCGGGGAGCTGTTTTTT. Translated: CASSLAGWGRTGELFF.

The rearrangement joins TRBV4-1 to TRBJ1-2, with 7 bases matching TRBD1. The CDR3 contains 15 residues. V was clipped by 4 bases and J by 0 bases; unmatched bases: 5. Per germline, CDR1 MGHRA and CDR2 YSYEKL. CDR3 loop: CASSPRTGPNYGYTF. The CDR3, as DNA: TGCGCCAGCAGCCCTCGGACAGGCCCTAACTATGGCTACACCTTC.